This note documents a single T cell receptor beta chain sequence. Antigen: not known. Germline loops: CDR1 SGHRS, CDR2 YFSETQ. The CDR3 is made up of 14 amino acids. Trimming removed 6 bases from V and 4 bases from J, with 14 bases in between. These data come from a study of T-cell memory formation after mild COVID-19. Study at large: Clusters were largely donor specific.

The study, taken as a whole, reports: Clones shrinking between day 15 and 85 showed a balanced CD4/CD8 split, and those that grew later tilted toward CD4+. CD4+ contracting clones were mainly CM and EM; CD8+ ones, EMRA.

TCRdb fed the 5' RACE reads into MiXCR, producing one record per CDR3 protein. The table records roughly 400,000 distinct CDR3 sequences, 15% to 20% of them present only once. The receptor was isolated from a man between 18 and 29 years old who had mild COVID-19 (a few samples of this study predate the infection). Cell type and time point are not known. The sequenced material came from PBMCs or a T cell subset sorted from them (not recorded which). The chain links TRBV5-1 to TRBJ2-1, with D perhaps TRBD1 (5 bases). The CDR3 protein is CASMAWGAYNEQFF. DNA for the CDR3: TGCGCCAGCATGGCTTGGGGCGCTTACAATGAGCAGTTCTTC.